This passage covers 6 T cell receptor beta chains from one sample sequenced in a study of T cell responses to AZD1222 COVID-19 vaccine (dated by TCRdb to the early 2020s). Libraries were constructed by the immunoSEQ multiplex PCR assay. Imported from immuneACCESS, the table was reduced by TCRdb to in-frame sequences with V and J called. These copies leave out some clones; in studies compared against another copy, an unresolved V gene accounts for under half, and the cause of the remainder is not known. This sample is represented by about 140,000 clones; more than 85% of them were singletons. The top ten clonotypes cover more than 3.5% of the sample. Interpreted using the paper, the time point label stands for: baseline before first vaccination. Material: peripheral blood, obtained on day 0 of AZD1222 vaccination. These receptors came from an adult in good health.

The chain recombines TRBV18 with TRBJ2-7; D remains unclear. Germline assignment: CDR1 KGHSH and CDR2 LQKENI. The germline V and J ends were trimmed by 3 bases and 1 base, with 7 bases remaining between them. The CDR3 is made up of 13 amino acids. The CDR3 is CASSPPGSYEQYF. The CDR3 DNA reads as TGTGCCAGCTCACCGCCCGGGTCCTACGAGCAGTACTTC.

The chain is built from TRBV6-5 and TRBJ2-5; no definite D call. With 7 bases removed from V and 1 base from J, the gap between germline ends came to 10 bases. The CDR3 sequence is 13 residues long. Germline-derived CDR1 and CDR2 are MNHEY and SVGAGI. DNA for the CDR3: TGTGCCAGCATGCGAGATTTCCAAGAGACCCAGTACTTC. Encoded protein: CASMRDFQETQYF.

This clone was seen once. This chain uses TRBV19 with TRBJ2-1, with a possible D match to TRBD2 (6 bases). There are 14 residues in the CDR3. V gave up 3 bases and J gave up 7 bases, with 13 bases separating them. Germline V gene lookup returns CDR1 LNHDA and CDR2 SQIVND (reference sequence). CDR3 nucleotide sequence: TGTGCCAGTAGTATTACGACTAGTAGGAATGAGCAGTTCTTC. As protein: CASSITTSRNEQFF.

This clone was observed a single time. The rearrangement uses TRBV19 and TRBJ1-5; D is uncertain. Germline V CDR1 and CDR2: LNHDA, SQIVND (reference sequence). This CDR3 spans 17 amino acids. V dropped 4 bases and J dropped 0 bases, with 16 bases sitting between them. The CDR3 is CASSKITLSYSNQPQHF. The CDR3 nucleotides are TGTGCCAGTAGTAAAATAACCCTCTCCTATAGCAATCAGCCCCAGCATTTT.

The rearrangement joins TRBV6-6 to TRBJ2-2; 13 bases line up with TRBD2. Germline CDR1 is MNHNY and CDR2 is SVGAGI (reference sequence). Trimming at V came to 5 bases and at J to 8 bases, leaving 5 bases not matched to a gene. The CDR3 contains 15 residues. CDR3 sequence (DNA): TGTGCCAGCAGTGGGGGACTAGCGGGAATGGGGGAGCTGTTTTTT. It specifies CASSGGLAGMGELFF.

The chain couples TRBV9 to TRBJ2-7, with unresolved D. The CDR3 totals 13 residues. The V end was cut by 3 bases, the J end by 6 bases, with 13 bases between. CDR1 is SGDLS and CDR2 is YYNGEE in the germline V gene. The CDR3 nucleotides are TGTGCCAGCAGCGCTTTAGGAGTTGGCGAGCAGTACTTC. Amino acids: CASSALGVGEQYF.